A selection of T cell receptor beta chains follows, all from one sample in a study of T cell repertoires in cytomegalovirus infection. These receptors lack a known antigen. MiXCR was run by TCRdb on the reads, yielding one entry per CDR3 protein. The sample yields about 330,000 distinct CDR3 sequences, roughly 34% seen once. Sequenced here: cultured PBMCs, sampled from culture after CMV antigen stimulation. The receptors come from a human donor in good health (CMV status not recorded). Some clones in this sample may be carry-over from other donors' samples. The CDR3 runs from the conserved cysteine through the conserved F or W. D genes are given only for firm matches. Clone size is not always given. Where it is, it says once, few, many or a class for expanded clones.

clone_size	v_call	j_call	d_call	cdr3_nt	cdr3_aa
few	TRBV7-2	TRBJ2-5	TRBD1	TGTGCCAGCAGCCGTTACACCGGGACAGGGCCGAAAGAGACCCAGTACTTC	CASSRYTGTGPKETQYF
NA	TRBV27	TRBJ1-2	NA	TGTGCCAGCGGCCCCACAATTCCGCTGAGGGGCTACACCTTC	CASGPTIPLRGYTF
NA	TRBV27	TRBJ1-4	TRBD1	TGTGCCAGCAGTCCACCGGGACAGGGCCCTAATGAAAAACTGTTTTTT	CASSPPGQGPNEKLFF
NA	TRBV7-9	TRBJ1-2	NA	TGTGCCAGCAGCCCCGGGGCGGTTGTCGGAAACTACACCTTC	CASSPGAVVGNYTF
NA	TRBV6-1	TRBJ2-7	TRBD2	TGTGCCAGCAGGGGACTACCCCCCTACGAGCAGTACTTC	CASRGLPPYEQYF
NA	TRBV4-2	TRBJ2-1	TRBD2	TGTGCCAGCAGCCAAGCGACAGCGGGACTAGTTGTAAATGAGCAGTTCTTC	CASSQATAGLVVNEQFF
NA	TRBV7-2	TRBJ2-3	NA	TGTGCCAGCGTCTCCCGGGGATCCACAGATACGCAGTATTTT	CASVSRGSTDTQYF
NA	TRBV4-3	TRBJ1-3	NA	TGCGCCAGCAGCCAAGAGGCAGAGGGCTCTGGAAACACCATATATTTT	CASSQEAEGSGNTIYF
NA	TRBV15	TRBJ2-3	TRBD1	TGTGCCACCAGCAGAGAGGTCAGGGGGCTGACAGATACGCAGTATTTT	CATSREVRGLTDTQYF
NA	TRBV10-3	TRBJ2-5	NA	TGTGCCGGTGCCGGGAATCAAGAGACCCAGTACTTC	CAGAGNQETQYF
NA	TRBV5-4	TRBJ2-7	NA	TGTGCCAGCAGCTTGGCCCCTCGGGGGCAGGCCTACGAGCAGTACTTC	CASSLAPRGQAYEQYF
NA	TRBV18	TRBJ1-1	NA	TGTGCCAGCTCACCACCGTTGAGGGACCCCTCGAACACTGAAGCTTTCTTT	CASSPPLRDPSNTEAFF